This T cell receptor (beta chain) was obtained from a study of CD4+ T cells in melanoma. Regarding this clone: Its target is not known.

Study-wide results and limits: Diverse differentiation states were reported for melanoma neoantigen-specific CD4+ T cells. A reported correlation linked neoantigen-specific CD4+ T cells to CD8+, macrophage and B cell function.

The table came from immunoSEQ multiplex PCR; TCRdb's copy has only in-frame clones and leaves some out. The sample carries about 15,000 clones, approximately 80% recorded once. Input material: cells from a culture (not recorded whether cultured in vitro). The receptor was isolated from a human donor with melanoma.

The CDR3 loop reads CASSSDRVTEAFF. CDR3 DNA: TGTGCCAGCAGCTCGGACAGGGTAACTGAAGCTTTCTTT. This chain joins TRBV7-2 and TRBJ1-1; TRBD1 matches 8 bases. Unmatched junction bases numbered 3, after V lost 4 bases and J lost 5 bases. The CDR3 is 13 amino acids. Germline CDR1 reads SGHTA; CDR2 reads FQGNSA.